This T cell receptor beta chain was observed in a study of T cell responses to AZD1222 COVID-19 vaccine. Broader study findings: Only after the peak T cell response were repertoires sampled.

Germline-derived CDR1 and CDR2 are SGHKS and YYEKEE (reference sequence). The CDR3 sequence is 17 residues long. V was cut by 1 base and J by 7 bases, with 23 bases left in between. This clone appeared once. Its specificity is unknown. Sequenced by immunoSEQ multiplex PCR; TCRdb stores in-frame clones only, minus some. The data show 90,000 to 100,000 clones, more than 75% seen once. Here the sequenced sample was peripheral blood, taken on day 0 of AZD1222 vaccination. The chain carries TRBV5-5 and TRBJ1-2, with a possible D match to TRBD1 (5 bases). The receptor was isolated from an adult in good health. CDR3 protein: CASSLRAGPLIWSGYTF. CDR3 DNA: TGTGCCAGCAGCTTGAGGGCGGGACCTCTTATCTGGAGTGGCTACACCTTC.